What follows describes a single T cell receptor beta chain. The CDR3 runs to 17 residues. Germline V gene sequence: CDR1 SNHLY, CDR2 FYNNEI. V was clipped by 4 bases and J by 2 bases; unmatched bases: 11. This table comes from immunoSEQ multiplex PCR, and its TCRdb copy is limited to in-frame clones, with some not included. This table has 400,000 or so clones, 70% to 90% appearing once. These data originate in a study of blood T cell repertoires in COVID-19. This clonotype was sampled from a woman aged 40 to 50 with acute COVID-19. The sequenced material came from PBMCs or T cells enriched from blood (not recorded which). V and J are TRBV2 and TRBJ2-3; 8 bases match TRBD2. In DNA, the CDR3 is TGTGCCAGCAGTGCAGGAGTTTTAGCGGGGCCCACAGATACGCAGTATTTT. Encoded protein: CASSAGVLAGPTDTQYF.